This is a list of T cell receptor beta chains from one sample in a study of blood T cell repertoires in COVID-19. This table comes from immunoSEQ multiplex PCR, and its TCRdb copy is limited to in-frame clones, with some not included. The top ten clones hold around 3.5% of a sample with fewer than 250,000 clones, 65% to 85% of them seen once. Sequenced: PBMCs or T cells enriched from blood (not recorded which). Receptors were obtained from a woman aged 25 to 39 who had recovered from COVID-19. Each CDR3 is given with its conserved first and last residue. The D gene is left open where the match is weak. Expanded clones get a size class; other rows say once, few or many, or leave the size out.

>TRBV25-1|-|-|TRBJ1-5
TGTGCCAGCAGTGACCAACACAGCAATCAGCCCCAGCATTTT
CASSDQHSNQPQHF
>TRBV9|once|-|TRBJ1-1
TGTGCCAGCAGCGTCCCTGGGGGGGCATTCACTGAAGCTTTCTTT
CASSVPGGAFTEAFF
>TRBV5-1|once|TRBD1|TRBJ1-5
TGCGCCAGCAGCACGGGACAGGGGACAAATCAGCCCCAGCATTTT
CASSTGQGTNQPQHF
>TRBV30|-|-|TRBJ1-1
TGTGCCTGGACAGTGTCCATGAACACTGAAGCTTTCTTT
CAWTVSMNTEAFF
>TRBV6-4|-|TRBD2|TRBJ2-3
TGTGCCAGCAGTGCGACTAGCGGGGGGCGGGATACGCAGTATTTT
CASSATSGGRDTQYF
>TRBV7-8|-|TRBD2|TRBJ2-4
TGTGCCAGCAGCTTAGCGCGGGTAGCGGGGTACATTCAGTACTTC
CASSLARVAGYIQYF
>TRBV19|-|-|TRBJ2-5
TGTGCCAGTAGTCCGCGGGTGCGAGAGACCCAGTACTTC
CASSPRVRETQYF
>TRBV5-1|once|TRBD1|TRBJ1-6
TGCGCCAGCAGCTTGGGGGACAGTTTCTATAATTCACCCCTCCACTTT
CASSLGDSFYNSPLHF
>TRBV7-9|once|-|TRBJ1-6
TGTGCCAGCAGCTCAGCAGGGACAAGGAATTCACCCCTCCACTTT
CASSSAGTRNSPLHF
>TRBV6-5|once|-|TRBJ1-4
TGTGCCAGCAGTTACTCTTCGGCAACTAATGAAAAACTGTTTTTT
CASSYSSATNEKLFF
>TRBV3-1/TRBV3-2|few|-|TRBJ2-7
TGTGCCAGCAGCCACCTGGGGGGAGGGACAGGTACCGAGCAGTACTTC
CASSHLGGGTGTEQYF
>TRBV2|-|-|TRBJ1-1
TGTGCCAGCAGAAGACAATTGAACACTGAAGCTTTCTTT
CASRRQLNTEAFF
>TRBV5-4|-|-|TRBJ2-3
TGTGCCAGCAGCTTGAGATCAGGGGGGATAGATACGCAGTATTTT
CASSLRSGGIDTQYF
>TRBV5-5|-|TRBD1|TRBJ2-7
TGTGCCAGCAGCTTAAGAGACAGGGTCTACGAGCAGTACTTC
CASSLRDRVYEQYF
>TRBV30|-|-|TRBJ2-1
TGTGCCTGGATCGGGGATTCCTACAATGAGCAGTTCTTC
CAWIGDSYNEQFF
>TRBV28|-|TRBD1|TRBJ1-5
TGTGCCAGCAGCTCCGGGACAGGGGTTAAGCAGCCCCAGCATTTT
CASSSGTGVKQPQHF
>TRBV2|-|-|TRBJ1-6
TGTGCCAGCGGGGGCAAATCGGAAAATTCACCCCTCCACTTT
CASGGKSENSPLHF
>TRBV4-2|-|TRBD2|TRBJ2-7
TGTGCCAGCAGCCATACCGGGACTAGCGGTGCCTACGAGCAGTACTTC
CASSHTGTSGAYEQYF
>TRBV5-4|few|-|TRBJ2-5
TGTGCCAGCAGCTTGGGGCAGGGAAAAGAGACCCAGTACTTC
CASSLGQGKETQYF
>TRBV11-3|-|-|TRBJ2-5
TGTGCCAGCAGCTTCCGGGACGGAGGGGAGACCCAGTACTTC
CASSFRDGGETQYF
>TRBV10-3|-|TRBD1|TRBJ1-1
TGTGCCATCACGGGACAGCCGAACACTGAAGCTTTCTTT
CAITGQPNTEAFF
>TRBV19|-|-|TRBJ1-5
TGTGCCAGTAGTACCACCGGGGGGTTGGGTAGCAATCAGCCCCAGCATTTT
CASSTTGGLGSNQPQHF
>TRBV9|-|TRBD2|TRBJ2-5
TGTGCCAGCAGCGTAGGGGGGACTAGCGGCCAAGAGACCCAGTACTTC
CASSVGGTSGQETQYF
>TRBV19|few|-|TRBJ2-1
TGTGCCAGTAGTTTCACCGGACAGTCCGGGCAGTTCTTC
CASSFTGQSGQFF
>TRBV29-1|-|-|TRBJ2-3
TGCAGCGTTGTGGCGGGAATAGATACGCAGTATTTT
CSVVAGIDTQYF
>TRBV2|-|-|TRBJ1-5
TGTGCCAGCAGTGATACTGGTAGCAATCAGCCCCAGCATTTT
CASSDTGSNQPQHF
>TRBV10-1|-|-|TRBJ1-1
TGCGCCAGCCCCTATGGACAAGGGCTGTGGGACACTGAAGCTTTCTTT
CASPYGQGLWDTEAFF
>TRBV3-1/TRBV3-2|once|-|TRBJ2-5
TGTGCCAGCAGCCACCCGAACAGGGTCTGGCAGACCCAGTACTTC
CASSHPNRVWQTQYF
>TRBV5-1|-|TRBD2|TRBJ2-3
TGCGCCAGCAGCTTGGTGGCTAGCGGGAGGAGCACAGATACGCAGTATTTT
CASSLVASGRSTDTQYF
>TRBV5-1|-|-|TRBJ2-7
TGCGCCAGCAGCTCTACTCAGCCCAGCGGCGAGCAGTACTTC
CASSSTQPSGEQYF
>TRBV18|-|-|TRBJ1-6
TGTGCCAGCTCTCAGGACAGAAGAAATTCACCCCTCCACTTT
CASSQDRRNSPLHF
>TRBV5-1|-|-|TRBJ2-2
TGCGCCAGCAGCTCGAAGAGCGGGTACACCGGGGAGCTGTTTTTT
CASSSKSGYTGELFF
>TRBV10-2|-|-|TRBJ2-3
TGCGCCAGCAAGCCGGTGGGCACAGATACGCAGTATTTT
CASKPVGTDTQYF
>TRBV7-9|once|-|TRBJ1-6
TGTGCCAGCAGCCAGCAGGACAGCCTAACGTATAATTCACCCCTCCACTTT
CASSQQDSLTYNSPLHF
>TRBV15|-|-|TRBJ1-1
TGTGCCACCAGCAGGGGCGGGGTAATGAACACTGAAGCTTTCTTT
CATSRGGVMNTEAFF